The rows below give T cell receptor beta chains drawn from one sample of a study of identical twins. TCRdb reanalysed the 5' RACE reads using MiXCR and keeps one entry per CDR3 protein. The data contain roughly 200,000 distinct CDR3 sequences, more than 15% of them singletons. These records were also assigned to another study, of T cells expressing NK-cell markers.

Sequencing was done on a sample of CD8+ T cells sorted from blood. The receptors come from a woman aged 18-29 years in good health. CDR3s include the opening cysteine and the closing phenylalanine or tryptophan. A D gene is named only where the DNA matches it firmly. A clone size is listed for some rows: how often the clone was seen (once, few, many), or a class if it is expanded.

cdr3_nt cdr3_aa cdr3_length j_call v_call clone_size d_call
TGCAGCGTTGGACAGGGTATCACTGAAGCTTTCTTT CSVGQGITEAFF 12 TRBJ1-1 TRBV29-1 - TRBD1
TGTGCTAGTGGGCTGGATTTTGATCCCGAACAGGGGCGCCAGCCCCAGCATTTT CASGLDFDPEQGRQPQHF 18 TRBJ1-5 TRBV12-5 - TRBD1
TGTGCCAGCAGCAGGACGGCCACAGATACGCAGTATTTT CASSRTATDTQYF 13 TRBJ2-3 TRBV7-8 few -
TGTGCCAGCAGCGTAGGTGGTTGGACTGAAGCTTTCTTT CASSVGGWTEAFF 13 TRBJ1-1 TRBV9 few -
TGTGCCAGCAGCCCGGAGGGGACCCAGTACTTC CASSPEGTQYF 11 TRBJ2-5 TRBV7-9 - -
TGTGCCAGCAGCCCCCACTTTGGGGGGACTTATGGCTACACCTTC CASSPHFGGTYGYTF 15 TRBJ1-2 TRBV3-1 - -
TGTGCCAGCAGCTTTGGGCATCAGCCCCAGCATTTT CASSFGHQPQHF 12 TRBJ1-5 TRBV5-6 - -
TGTGCCAGCAGCTCTGCGACAGGGGGTCTAGAGACCCAGTACTTC CASSSATGGLETQYF 15 TRBJ2-5 TRBV11-2 - TRBD1
TGCAGCCTACGGGACAGCTACAATGAGCAGTTCTTC CSLRDSYNEQFF 12 TRBJ2-1 TRBV29-1 many TRBD1
TGTGCCAGCAGCCCGGTGAAGAATGAGCAGTTCTTC CASSPVKNEQFF 12 TRBJ2-1 TRBV5-5 many -
TGCGCCAGCAGCCAAGATTCAGGGTACGAGCAGTACTTC CASSQDSGYEQYF 13 TRBJ2-7 TRBV4-3 few -
TGTGCCATCAGTGGAAGCGGGAGTGGGAATGAGCAGTTCTTC CAISGSGSGNEQFF 14 TRBJ2-1 TRBV10-3 few TRBD2
TGTGCCAGCAGCTTAAACGGGGGCGGGGACGAGCAGTACTTC CASSLNGGGDEQYF 14 TRBJ2-7 TRBV7-3 few -
TGTGCCAGCAGGCGGGGGGGGAGCACAGATACGCAGTATTTT CASRRGGSTDTQYF 14 TRBJ2-3 TRBV7-2 - TRBD2
TGTGCCAGCAGTCTTGGCCGCTCCTCTGGGGCCAACGTCCTGACTTTC CASSLGRSSGANVLTF 16 TRBJ2-6 TRBV6-1 few -
TGCAGCGTTGAAATGGTAGTAGCGTCCGGGGAGCTGTTTTTT CSVEMVVASGELFF 14 TRBJ2-2 TRBV29-1 few -
TGCAGCGTTCCAGGGGACACTGAAGCTTTCTTT CSVPGDTEAFF 11 TRBJ1-1 TRBV29-1 few -
TGTGCCAGCAGTGAAATAGGGACAGCGGTGGGACTAGCTTCCAATGAGCAGTTCTTC CASSEIGTAVGLASNEQFF 19 TRBJ2-1 TRBV6-1 few TRBD2
TGTGCCAGCAGCCACTTGAGCTCCTACAATGAGCAGTTCTTC CASSHLSSYNEQFF 14 TRBJ2-1 TRBV7-2 few -
TGTGCCAGCAGCGGCCCGGGGGGTGGGGATACGCAGTATTTT CASSGPGGGDTQYF 14 TRBJ2-3 TRBV9 few TRBD2
TGTGCCAGCAGCCGCCCTGGCCGAACTAGCGGAACTACGAACACCGGGGAGCTGTTTTTT CASSRPGRTSGTTNTGELFF 20 TRBJ2-2 TRBV11-2 few TRBD2
TGTGCCAGCAGCGTAGTCGCGGGAGGTCCAGATACGCAGTATTTT CASSVVAGGPDTQYF 15 TRBJ2-3 TRBV9 few TRBD2
TGTGCCAGCAGACCCTCTAGAGCAATTGGCAATGAGCAGTTCTTC CASRPSRAIGNEQFF 15 TRBJ2-1 TRBV3-1 many -
TGCAGTGCTCCAGCCCTGCACAGCACAGATACGCAGTATTTT CSAPALHSTDTQYF 14 TRBJ2-3 TRBV20-1 - -
TGTGCCAGCACCCCCGCCCGGGGTAGGGCTGAAGCTTTCTTT CASTPARGRAEAFF 14 TRBJ1-1 TRBV7-9 - -
TGTGCCAGCAGCTCCACAGAGAACTACGAGCAGTACTTC CASSSTENYEQYF 13 TRBJ2-7 TRBV12-3/TRBV12-4 - -
TGTGCCAGCAGCTTAAGGAGGGGTAGCGAGCAGTACTTC CASSLRRGSEQYF 13 TRBJ2-7 TRBV7-9 - -
TGTGCCAGCAGCAGGCTAACAGGCCCTCAAGAGACCCAGTACTTC CASSRLTGPQETQYF 15 TRBJ2-5 TRBV6-1 few -
TGTGCCAGCAGCCACCAGGTGGTTCGGGACGAGCAGTACTTC CASSHQVVRDEQYF 14 TRBJ2-7 TRBV7-9 - -
TGTGCCAGCAGCGCGGGGGACAGGGACACTGAAGCTTTCTTT CASSAGDRDTEAFF 14 TRBJ1-1 TRBV7-9 - TRBD1
TGTGCCAGCAGCCGAGACATAAACTATGGCTACACCTTC CASSRDINYGYTF 13 TRBJ1-2 TRBV13 - -
TGCGCCAGCAGTGAGCGTGGGAGTGGCAACAATGAGCAGTTCTTC CASSERGSGNNEQFF 15 TRBJ2-1 TRBV10-1 once -
TGCGCCAGCAGCCAAGAATCTAGGCGAAATGAGCAGTTCTTC CASSQESRRNEQFF 14 TRBJ2-1 TRBV4-1 few -
TGTGCCAGCAGTTCGGGACAGGCGGGGGATACGCAGTATTTT CASSSGQAGDTQYF 14 TRBJ2-3 TRBV27 few TRBD1
TGTGCCAGCACGGGCTTGAGCTCCTACGAGCAGTACTTC CASTGLSSYEQYF 13 TRBJ2-7 TRBV7-8 - -
TGCGCCAGCAGCATAAACAGGGCGAACACTGAAGCTTTCTTT CASSINRANTEAFF 14 TRBJ1-1 TRBV5-1 - -
TGTGCCAGCAGTTATGGGAGAGCTGAAGCTTTCTTT CASSYGRAEAFF 12 TRBJ1-1 TRBV6-2/TRBV6-3 - -
TGTGCCAGCAGACCCGGGACACCCTCGAACAGCGGGGAGCTGTTTTTT CASRPGTPSNSGELFF 16 TRBJ2-2 TRBV5-4 few -
TGTGCCAGCCCTGGGGGGGATGCCACTGGAAACACCATATATTTT CASPGGDATGNTIYF 15 TRBJ1-3 TRBV7-9 - -
TGCGCCAGCAGCCATCAAGGACAGGGTCTCACAGATACGCAGTATTTT CASSHQGQGLTDTQYF 16 TRBJ2-3 TRBV4-3 few TRBD1
TGTGCCACCAGCAACTTGGAGGACTCCTACAATGAGCAGTTCTTC CATSNLEDSYNEQFF 15 TRBJ2-1 TRBV15 - -
TGTGCCAGCAGCGTAGGAGGGGAATCGTTCTACGAGCAGTACTTC CASSVGGESFYEQYF 15 TRBJ2-7 TRBV9 - -
TGCGCCAGCAGCCAAGATTGGGATGAGCAGTTCTTC CASSQDWDEQFF 12 TRBJ2-1 TRBV4-1 few -
TGTGCCAGCAGCTTAGGGGACAATCAGAAGTACTTC CASSLGDNQKYF 12 TRBJ2-7 TRBV7-8 - -
TGTGCCAGCAGCCCCCTAGGCCCCGGGGAGCTGTTTTTT CASSPLGPGELFF 13 TRBJ2-2 TRBV3-1 - -
TGCAGCGTTGTCAGCGGGAGTATCGGGGAGCTGTTTTTT CSVVSGSIGELFF 13 TRBJ2-2 TRBV29-1 few TRBD2
TGTGCCAGCAGCTTGGAGGGACAGGCATTCGATACGCAGTATTTT CASSLEGQAFDTQYF 15 TRBJ2-3 TRBV5-5 few TRBD1
TGCGCCAGCAGCCTACCTCCCGTCGCCTCGACCTACGAGCAGTACTTC CASSLPPVASTYEQYF 16 TRBJ2-7 TRBV5-1 few -
TGCGCCAGCAGCCCCGGCGGAGCGGGATTTTATGAGCAGTTCTTC CASSPGGAGFYEQFF 15 TRBJ2-1 TRBV4-3 few TRBD2
TGCAGTGCTAGTCTAGTGTTGACGGATGAGCAGTTCTTC CSASLVLTDEQFF 13 TRBJ2-1 TRBV20-1 many -
TGTGCCAGCAGTGGGGGACAGGGGGCCTGGGAGACCCAGTACTTC CASSGGQGAWETQYF 15 TRBJ2-5 TRBV27 many TRBD1
TGCGCCAGCCGGCAACGGGACGGCTTAAGGTACACTGAAGCTTTCTTT CASRQRDGLRYTEAFF 16 TRBJ1-1 TRBV5-1 few -
TGTGCCACCAGTGATTTGCATAGAAGGTCCTACGAGCAGTACTTC CATSDLHRRSYEQYF 15 TRBJ2-7 TRBV24-1 few -
TGTGCCAGCAGTTTCGCCGACAACGAGCAGTACTTC CASSFADNEQYF 12 TRBJ2-7 TRBV5-5 - -
TGTGCCAGCAACCGGAACTCTGGGGCCAACGTCCTGACTTTC CASNRNSGANVLTF 14 TRBJ2-6 TRBV5-6 - -